A single sample gave rise to the 9 T cell receptor beta chains below, sequenced in a study of blood T cell repertoires in COVID-19 (dated by TCRdb to about 2020). Library preparation employed the immunoSEQ multiplex PCR assay. TCRdb holds this immuneACCESS table with in-frame rearrangements only. Some clones are missing; in checked studies, unresolved V genes explain under half, and the rest has no known cause. For this sample there are 250,000 to 300,000 clones; around four fifths appear just once. The biggest ten clones account for roughly 4.6% of the sample. The sample consisted of peripheral blood. These receptors were obtained from a man aged 60-69 years who had recovered from COVID-19.

The rearrangement uses TRBV27 and TRBJ2-7, with TRBD2 identical over 8 bases. Germline lookup yields CDR1 MNHEY and CDR2 SMNVEV (reference sequence). V lost 6 bases and J lost 1; bases outside the gene matches: 8. The CDR3 runs 15 residues. CDR3 sequence (DNA): TGTGCCAGCAGAGGATCCGGGACTAGTTCCTACGAGCAGTACTTC. Its translation: CASRGSGTSSYEQYF.

V and J are TRBV7-2 and TRBJ2-3; D might be TRBD1 (5 bases). The CDR3 consists of 16 residues. CDR1 is SGHTA, CDR2 FQGNSA, per germline. The germline V and J ends were trimmed by 6 bases and 0 bases, with 16 bases remaining between them. This CDR3 reads CASSSQGSSSTDTQYF. CDR3 bases: TGTGCCAGCAGTTCCCAGGGATCCTCTAGCACAGATACGCAGTATTTT.

The chain recombines TRBV2 with TRBJ1-3, with D uncertain. Germline V lookup: CDR1 SNHLY, CDR2 FYNNEI. CDR3 length equals 15 residues. With 7 bases removed from V and 4 bases from J, the gap between germline ends came to 17 bases. The CDR3 here is CASTMNGVPGNTIYF. CDR3 DNA: TGTGCCAGCACTATGAATGGAGTGCCAGGAAACACCATATATTTT.

The genes are TRBV7-8 and TRBJ1-4; D unclear. The CDR3 has 13 residues. Trimming removed 5 bases from V and 5 bases from J, with 9 bases in between. The germline CDR1 and CDR2 sequences are SGHVS and FQNEAQ. The CDR3 DNA follows: TGTGCCAGCAGCGCGAGAGGGAATGAAAAACTGTTTTTT. This translates into CASSARGNEKLFF.

The chain links TRBV14 to TRBJ2-7, with a tentative D call TRBD2 (5 bases). With 1 base removed from V and 2 bases from J, the gap between germline ends came to 6 bases. Germline CDR1 is SGHDN and CDR2 is FVKESK. CDR3 length equals 13 residues. In nucleotides, the CDR3 is TGTGCCAGCAGCCAAGTGAGGGCCTACGAGCAGTACTTC. Protein: CASSQVRAYEQYF.

The chain couples TRBV12-5 to TRBJ1-1, with a weak D call TRBD1 (6 bases). This CDR3 region has 15 residues. V dropped 4 bases and J dropped 4 bases, with 16 bases sitting between them. Germline CDR1 LGHNT, CDR2 FRNRAP. CDR3 bases: TGTGCTAGTGGTTCTCAACAGGGTAGGCGCACTGAAGCTTTCTTT. This gives the protein CASGSQQGRRTEAFF.

J is TRBJ1-5 and V is TRBV5-8, with a possible D match to TRBD1 (5 bases). Germline assignment: CDR1 SGHTS and CDR2 YDEGEE. There are 16 residues in the CDR3. V lost 0 bases and J 0 bases, leaving 10 bases between the germline ends. This CDR3 reads CASSLDRINSNQPQHF. The CDR3 DNA sequence: TGTGCCAGCAGCTTGGACAGGATCAATAGCAATCAGCCCCAGCATTTT.

This chain links TRBV5-4 with TRBJ1-1; the match to TRBD1 covers 7 bases. Trimming at V came to 3 bases and at J to 5 bases, leaving 10 bases not matched to a gene. There are 15 residues in the CDR3. Looked up from germline, CDR1 is SGHNT and CDR2 is YYREEE (reference sequence). Here the CDR3 DNA reads TGTGCCAGCAGCTCACAGGGGTTTGGGTTTACTGAAGCTTTCTTT. Its translation: CASSSQGFGFTEAFF.

V is TRBV28 and J is TRBJ2-1; TRBD2 matches at 7 bases. CDR1 is MDHEN, CDR2 SYDVKM, per germline. The CDR3 length is 15 residues. V dropped 2 bases and J dropped 9; count of bases not matched to a gene: 10. The CDR3 loop reads CASSLPGSLAGEQFF. The DNA of the CDR3 is TGTGCCAGCAGTTTACCCGGCTCCTTAGCGGGTGAGCAGTTCTTC.